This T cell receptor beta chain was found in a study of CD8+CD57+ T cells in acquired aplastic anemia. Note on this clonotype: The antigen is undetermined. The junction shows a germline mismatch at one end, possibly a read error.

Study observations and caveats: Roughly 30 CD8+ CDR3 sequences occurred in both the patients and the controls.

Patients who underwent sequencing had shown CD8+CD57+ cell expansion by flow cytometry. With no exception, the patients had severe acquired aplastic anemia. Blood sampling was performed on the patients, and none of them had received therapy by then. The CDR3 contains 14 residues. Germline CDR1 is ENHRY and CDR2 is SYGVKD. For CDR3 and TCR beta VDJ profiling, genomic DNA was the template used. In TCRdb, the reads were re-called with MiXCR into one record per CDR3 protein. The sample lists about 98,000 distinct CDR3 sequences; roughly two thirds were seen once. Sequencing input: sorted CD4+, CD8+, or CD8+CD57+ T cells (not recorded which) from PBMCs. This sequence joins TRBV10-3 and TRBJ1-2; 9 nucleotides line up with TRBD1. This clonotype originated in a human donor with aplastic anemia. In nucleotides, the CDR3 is TGTGCCAGCAGTTTCGGACAGGGGACTTATGGCTACACCTTC. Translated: CASSFGQGTYGYTF.